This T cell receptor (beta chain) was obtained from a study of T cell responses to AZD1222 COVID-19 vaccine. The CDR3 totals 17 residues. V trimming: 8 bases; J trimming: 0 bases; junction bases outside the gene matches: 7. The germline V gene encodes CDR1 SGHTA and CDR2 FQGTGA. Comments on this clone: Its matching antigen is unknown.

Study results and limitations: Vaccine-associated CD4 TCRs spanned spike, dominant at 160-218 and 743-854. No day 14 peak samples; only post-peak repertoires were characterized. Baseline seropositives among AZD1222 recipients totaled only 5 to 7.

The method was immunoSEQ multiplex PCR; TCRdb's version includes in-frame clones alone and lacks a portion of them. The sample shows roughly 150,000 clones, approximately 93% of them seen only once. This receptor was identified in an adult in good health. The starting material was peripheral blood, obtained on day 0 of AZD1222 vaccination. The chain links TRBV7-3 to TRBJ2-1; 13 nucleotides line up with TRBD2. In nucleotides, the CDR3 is TGTGCCAGCTTAGGACTAGCGGGAGAAAGCTCCTACAATGAGCAGTTCTTC. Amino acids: CASLGLAGESSYNEQFF.